This TCR beta chain came from a study of response to subunit inactivated influenza vaccine (dated by TCRdb to the late 2010s). As for the study more broadly: The study used deep quantitative T cell receptor repertoire profiling to track responses to a trivalent subunit inactivated influenza vaccine.

As concerns this clonotype: There is no known antigen for this receptor. There are no base qualities to consult, and no much larger clone falls within one base.

Spanning cysteine to phenylalanine, the CDR3 consists of 15 amino acids. The CDR3 DNA has 45 bases and is translated from base 1. The germline V gene (reference sequence) specifies DFQATT as CDR1 and SNEGSKA as CDR2. Trimming removed 4 bases from V and 2 bases from J; the gene matches leave 3 bases unexplained. Library prep was done by RT-PCR. Sequencing was performed on an Illumina HiSeq 2500. TCRdb's own reprocessing of the public reads used fastp at Q25 and MiXCR and kept productive beta chains. Duplicate CDR3 protein sequences are folded into a single record with the most common DNA and genes. The sample data list about 180,000 distinct CDR3 sequences, and about 9% of these were observed just once. The top ten clonotypes cover approximately 11% of the sample. Paper-wide results and their limitations: The authors proposed that each seasonal influenza vaccination may bring in only a limited number of new T cells.

Sequenced material: non-naive T cells sorted from PBMCs, taken on the day of vaccination. This specimen's cell subset or site label, interpreted: memory T cell fraction. The receptor was derived from a middle-aged man who received an inactivated influenza vaccine. Donor details come from another sample of the same person, matched by shared clones. The V and J genes are TRBV20-1 and TRBJ2-4, and 12 junction bases match TRBD2. The CDR3 sequence is CSAMTSGRPKNIQYF. In nucleotide form, the sequence is TGCAGTGCTATGACTAGCGGGAGACCCAAAAACATTCAGTACTTC.